Here is one T cell receptor (beta chain) with its context. RNA amounts of roughly 0.45 to 1 ug underwent reverse transcription with random hexamers. TCR beta CDR3 was amplified by immunoSEQ covering 54 Vbeta and 13 Jbeta. TCRdb itself ran the immunoSEQ multiplex PCR reads through MiXCR, one entry per CDR3 protein. Of some 260,000 distinct CDR3 sequences listed, about 93% are singletons. Trimming removed 7 bases from V and 3 bases from J, with 16 bases in between. The CDR3 sequence is 15 residues long. CDR1 and CDR2 (germline): MNHEY, SVGEGT. These data originate in a study of CD8 T cells in Susac syndrome.

The TCR originated in a human donor with multiple sclerosis. The V call is TRBV6-2 or TRBV6-3, the J call TRBJ2-4; tentatively, D is TRBD1 or TRBD2 (5 bases each). The sample taken for sequencing was CD4+ T cells from PBMCs. The CDR3 sequence: CASMGVPGDKNIQYF. The CDR3 DNA reads as TGTGCCAGCATGGGGGTACCCGGAGACAAAAACATTCAGTACTTC.